Following are 18 T cell receptor beta chains from one sample sequenced in a study of blood T cell repertoires in COVID-19. The data were produced by immunoSEQ multiplex PCR, yet TCRdb's version contains in-frame clones alone and is incomplete. The sample lists about 30,000 clones; just over 85% were seen once. Source material: peripheral blood. These TCRs come from a human donor in a cohort sampled during active COVID-19.

V usage is TRBV6-5 and J usage is TRBJ1-5, with a weak D call TRBD1 (5 bases). This CDR3 region has 14 residues. Germline loops: CDR1 MNHEY, CDR2 SVGAGI. Between the trimmed V and J ends, which lost 4 bases and 6 bases, there was a span of 13 bases. The CDR3 DNA sequence: TGTGCCAGCAGTTCTTCACCCGGGGGTCAGCCCCAGCATTTT. It encodes CASSSSPGGQPQHF.

The chain recombines TRBV3-1 (or the pseudogene TRBV3-2) with TRBJ2-2, with TRBD1 matching over 8 bases. Trimming removed 4 bases from V and 6 bases from J; junction bases left unmatched: 13. In germline, CDR1 is LGHDT, CDR2 YNNKEL (reference sequence). The CDR3 covers 17 residues. For the CDR3, the DNA is TGTGCCAGCAGCCCAGCCGTGCCAGGGGGCGCTGCCGGGGAGCTGTTTTTT. It specifies CASSPAVPGGAAGELFF.

The chain is built from TRBV13 and TRBJ1-1, with 8 bases aligning to TRBD1. V lost 1 base and J lost 6; bases outside the gene matches: 4. This CDR3 comprises 14 residues. In germline, CDR1 is PRHDT, CDR2 FYEKMQ (reference sequence). The CDR3 DNA is TGTGCCAGCAGCTTAGCGGACAGGGCCCCTGAAGCTTTCTTT. This translates into CASSLADRAPEAFF.

This clone showed up just a few times. The genes are TRBV6-6 and TRBJ1-1; 7 nucleotides align to TRBD1. The J segment lost 1 base and the V segment lost 6 bases, leaving 8 bases of the junction unmatched. The CDR3 covers 15 residues. CDR1 is MNHNY and CDR2 is SVGAGI in the germline V gene (reference sequence). CDR3 bases: TGTGCCAGCAGAGACAGGGCGGGTAAGAACACTGAAGCTTTCTTT. This translates into CASRDRAGKNTEAFF.

The J gene is TRBJ2-1, the V gene TRBV4-1; D unclear. This CDR3 contains 17 residues. Trimming stripped 0 bases from V and 1 base from J, with 13 bases between. Germline V gene lookup returns CDR1 MGHRA and CDR2 YSYEKL. CDR3 sequence reads: CASSQETALNSYNEQFF. CDR3 sequence (DNA): TGCGCCAGCAGCCAAGAAACAGCTCTGAATTCCTACAATGAGCAGTTCTTC.

The chain uses TRBV29-1 and TRBJ2-1; 11 bases are shared with TRBD2. This CDR3 region has 13 residues. Looked up from germline, CDR1 is SQVTM and CDR2 is ANQGSEA. CDR3 nucleotide sequence: TGCAGTTCAGGGGCTAGCGGGGGGAATGAGCAGTTCTTC. The encoded protein is CSSGASGGNEQFF.

This chain joins TRBV2 and TRBJ1-1, with D perhaps TRBD1 (6 bases). CDR3 length equals 17 residues. Trimming left V 8 bases short and J 1 base short, with 23 bases between. Germline loops: CDR1 SNHLY, CDR2 FYNNEI. The CDR3 loop is CASPRQGSRRKNTEAFF. Written as DNA, the CDR3 is TGTGCCAGCCCCCGGCAGGGGTCAAGAAGGAAGAACACTGAAGCTTTCTTT.

This chain connects TRBV30 to TRBJ2-7, with 7 bases lining up with TRBD1. The CDR3 covers 13 residues. In germline, CDR1 is GTSNPN, CDR2 SVGIG (reference sequence). J gave up 0 bases and V 4 bases, and 3 bases lay outside the gene matches. Here the CDR3 reads CAWTRDSSYEQYF. In DNA, the CDR3 is TGTGCCTGGACCCGGGACAGCTCCTACGAGCAGTACTTC.

In regard to this clone: At the DNA level, this CDR3 is encoded by other sequences in the same sample as well. The chain employs TRBV6-5 and TRBJ2-1, with D perhaps TRBD1 (6 bases). The CDR3 contains 14 residues. V lost 4 bases and J lost 5, with 12 bases in between. Germline CDR1 reads MNHEY; CDR2 reads SVGAGI. The CDR3 protein is CASSSTDRDNEQFF. The CDR3 DNA is TGTGCCAGCAGTTCTACGGACAGAGACAATGAGCAGTTCTTC.

Points on this clone: The identical CDR3 is also encoded by other nucleotide sequences in the sample. V is TRBV20-1 and J is TRBJ2-5; D gene unclear. Per germline, CDR1 DFQATT and CDR2 SNEGSKA (reference sequence). V was cut by 6 bases and J by 4 bases, with 9 bases left in between. The length of the CDR3 is 11 residues. This CDR3 reads CSARRGETQYF. Here the CDR3 DNA reads TGCAGTGCAAGAAGAGGAGAGACCCAGTACTTC.

Only a few counts were recorded for this clone. The chain is built from TRBV9 and TRBJ1-6, with 11 bases aligning to TRBD1. Germline-derived CDR1 and CDR2 are SGDLS and YYNGEE. V dropped 1 base and J dropped 10; count of bases not matched to a gene: 4. This CDR3 has 15 amino acids. CDR3: CASSVYGDRGSPLHF. CDR3 sequence (DNA): TGTGCCAGCAGCGTATATGGGGACAGGGGGTCACCCCTCCACTTT.

This chain connects TRBV5-5 to TRBJ2-5; maybe TRBD1 (5 bases). V was cut by 2 bases and J by 3 bases, with 11 bases left in between. The CDR3 consists of 14 residues. Germline assignment: CDR1 SGHKS and CDR2 YYEKEE (reference sequence). The CDR3 spells CASSFQGGKETQYF. Written as DNA, the CDR3 is TGTGCCAGCAGCTTTCAGGGTGGAAAAGAGACCCAGTACTTC.

This chain joins TRBV20-1 and TRBJ2-7, with a tentative D call TRBD1 (6 bases). The germline gives CDR1 DFQATT, CDR2 SNEGSKA (reference sequence). The germline V and J ends were trimmed by 3 bases and 2 bases, with 14 bases remaining between them. This CDR3 comprises 14 residues. The CDR3: CSASLGAATYEQYF. As DNA, the CDR3 is TGCAGTGCTAGTCTGGGGGCGGCGACCTACGAGCAGTACTTC.

The chain couples TRBV7-6 to TRBJ1-2; no firm D call. The germline V gene has CDR1 SGHVS and CDR2 FNYEAQ. This CDR3 spans 13 amino acids. Trimming removed 5 bases at V and 5 bases at J, with 12 bases between. The CDR3 spells CASSQNAGYGYTF. CDR3 DNA: TGTGCCAGCAGCCAAAATGCGGGTTATGGCTACACCTTC.

With regard to this clone: One junction end disagrees with the germline gene, perhaps due to a read error. The J gene is TRBJ2-3, the V gene TRBV7-7; 7 bases map to TRBD1. The germline gives CDR1 SSHAT, CDR2 FNYEAQ (reference sequence). The CDR3 loop spans 15 amino acids. The CDR3 is CASSSGSGGTDTQYF. The CDR3 nucleotides are TGTGCTAGCAGCTCCGGGTCAGGGGGAACAGATACGCAGTATTTT.

The chain combines TRBV12-3 or TRBV12-4 with TRBJ2-7, with 7 nucleotides matching TRBD2. The V segment lost 6 bases and the J segment 2 bases; nucleotides outside the gene matches: 4. The CDR3 is 13 amino acids. The CDR3 DNA reads as TGTGCCAGCAGAAAAGCGGGGCCCTACGAGCAGTACTTC. Translating it yields CASRKAGPYEQYF.

V usage is TRBV2 and J usage is TRBJ2-2; D gene unclear. The V and J ends lost 1 base and 7 bases respectively, with 10 bases between them. This CDR3 has 14 residues. The germline CDR1 and CDR2 sequences are SNHLY and FYNNEI. CDR3 residues: CASSEVSKIGELFF. Here the CDR3 DNA reads TGTGCCAGCAGTGAAGTAAGCAAAATCGGGGAGCTGTTTTTT.

The genes are TRBV6-6 and TRBJ2-7; 8 bases fit TRBD1. Germline CDR1 and CDR2: MNHNY and SVGAGI (reference sequence). J gave up 3 bases and V 6 bases, and 4 bases lay outside the gene matches. The CDR3 extends over 13 amino acids. The CDR3: CASRPGQGYEQYF. The CDR3 nucleotides are TGTGCCAGCAGACCTGGACAGGGCTACGAGCAGTACTTC.